This TCR beta chain is from a study of T-cell memory formation after mild COVID-19. TCRdb re-analysed the 5' RACE reads in MiXCR, keeping a single row per CDR3 protein. Of about 390,000 distinct CDR3 sequences detected, over 20% appear once; the ten largest clones hold 12%. Deletions cut 4 bases from V and 7 bases from J, with 17 bases between. Germline CDR1 DFQATT, CDR2 SNEGSKA (reference sequence). CDR3 length: 15 residues. Sequenced material: PBMCs or a T cell subset sorted from them (not recorded which). The TCR comes from an adult woman who had mild COVID-19 (a few samples of this study predate the infection). Cell type and time point are not known. J is TRBJ1-6 and V is TRBV20-1; the D is unclear. The DNA of the CDR3 is TGCAGTGCTACCAGGTCGACGGTAGTGAATTCACCCCTCCACTTT. Translated: CSATRSTVVNSPLHF.